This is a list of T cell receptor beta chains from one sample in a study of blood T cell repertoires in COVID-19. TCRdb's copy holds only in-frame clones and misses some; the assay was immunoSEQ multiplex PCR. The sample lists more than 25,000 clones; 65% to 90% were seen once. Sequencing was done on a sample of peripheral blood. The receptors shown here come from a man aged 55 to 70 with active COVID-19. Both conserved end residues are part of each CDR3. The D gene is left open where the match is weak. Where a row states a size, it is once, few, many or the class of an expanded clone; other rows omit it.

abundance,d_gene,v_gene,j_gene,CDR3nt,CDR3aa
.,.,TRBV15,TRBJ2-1,TGTGCCACCAGCAGCGTCCGACTAGGCGTCAATGAGCAGTTCTTC,CATSSVRLGVNEQFF
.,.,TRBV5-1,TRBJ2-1,TGCGCCAGCAGCTTGGTAGATTTGTCCTACAATGAGCAGTTCTTC,CASSLVDLSYNEQFF
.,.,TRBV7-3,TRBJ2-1,TGTGCCAGCAGCCCCTGGAGGGCCGGCGATGAGCAGTTCTTC,CASSPWRAGDEQFF
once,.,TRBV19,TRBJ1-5,TGTGCCAGTAGTATGGGGCGGGGCCCCCAGCCCCAGCATTTT,CASSMGRGPQPQHF
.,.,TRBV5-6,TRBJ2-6,TGTGCCACCGAGAGACAGGCAGCCAACTCTGGGGCCAACGTCCTGACTTTC,CATERQAANSGANVLTF
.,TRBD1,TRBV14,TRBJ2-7,TGTGCCAGCAGCCTAACAGGGGGCTTCTACGAGCAGTACTTC,CASSLTGGFYEQYF
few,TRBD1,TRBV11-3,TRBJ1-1,TGTGCCAGCAGCTTTGACAGGGTTCGACCTGAAGCTTTCTTT,CASSFDRVRPEAFF
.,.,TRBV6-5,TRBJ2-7,TGTGCCAGCAGTTACTGGCAGGGTATCGAGCAGTACTTC,CASSYWQGIEQYF
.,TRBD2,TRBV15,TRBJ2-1,TGTGCCACCAGCAGAGTCAGGGGCGCGGGACTAGCGGGTAATGAGCAGTTCTTC,CATSRVRGAGLAGNEQFF
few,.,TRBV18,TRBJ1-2,TGTGCCAGCTCCCCGTTCGACAGCTATGGCTACACCTTC,CASSPFDSYGYTF
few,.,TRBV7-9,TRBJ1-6,TGTGCCAGCAGCTTAGGCGGGGTTAATTCACCCCTCCACTTT,CASSLGGVNSPLHF
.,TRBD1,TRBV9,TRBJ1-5,TGTGCCAGCAGCGTGGGGACAGGGGGCGGACAGCCCCAGCATTTT,CASSVGTGGGQPQHF
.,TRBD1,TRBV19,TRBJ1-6,TGTGCCAGTAGTATGACCGGGACAGTAAATTCACCCCTCCACTTT,CASSMTGTVNSPLHF
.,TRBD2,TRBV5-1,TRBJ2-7,TGCGCCAGCAAGAGTCGGGAGGCCTCCTACGAGCAGTACTTC,CASKSREASYEQYF
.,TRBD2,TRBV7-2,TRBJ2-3,TGTGCCAGCAGCCGGACTAGCGGGAGCTCAGATACGCAGTATTTT,CASSRTSGSSDTQYF
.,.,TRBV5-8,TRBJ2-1,TGTGCCAGCAGCTATTACGGGGGAGAGACGAATGAGCAGTTCTTC,CASSYYGGETNEQFF
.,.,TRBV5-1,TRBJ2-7,TGCGCCAGCAGCAGGGACTCCTACGGGGGAGAGCAGTACTTC,CASSRDSYGGEQYF
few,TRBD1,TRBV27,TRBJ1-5,TGTGCCAGCAGTACAACCGGACAGGGGGCAGGGCAGCCCCAGCATTTT,CASSTTGQGAGQPQHF
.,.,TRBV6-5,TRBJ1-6,TGTGCCAGCAACACGGGAGGTTATAATTCACCCCTCCACTTT,CASNTGGYNSPLHF
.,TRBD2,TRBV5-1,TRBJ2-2,TGCGCCAGCAGCCCTAGGACTAGTCTTACCGGGGAGCTGTTTTTT,CASSPRTSLTGELFF
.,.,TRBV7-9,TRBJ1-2,TGTGCCAGCAGCTTAGCTGGAGCGTATGGCTACACCTTC,CASSLAGAYGYTF
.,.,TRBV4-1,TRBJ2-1,TGCGCCAGCAGCCAAGATCTGGCGGGGAGGGGGAATGAGCAGTTCTTC,CASSQDLAGRGNEQFF
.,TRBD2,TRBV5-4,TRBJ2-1,TGTGCCAGCAGGCCGCGACTAGCGGGAGTGGGCAATGAGCAGTTCTTC,CASRPRLAGVGNEQFF
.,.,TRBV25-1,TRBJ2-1,TGTGCCAGCAGTGAAGGGAGTAGCTCCTACAATGAGCAGTTCTTC,CASSEGSSSYNEQFF
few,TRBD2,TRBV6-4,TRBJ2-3,TGTGCCAGCAGGCGACTAGCGGGAGGCTCGGATACGCAGTATTTT,CASRRLAGGSDTQYF
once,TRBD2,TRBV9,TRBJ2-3,TGTGCCAGCAGCGCGCGGGAGGGCGGCACAGATACGCAGTATTTT,CASSAREGGTDTQYF
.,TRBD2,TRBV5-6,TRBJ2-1,TGTGCCAGCTCAACGGGAGGATCCAATGAGCAGTTCTTC,CASSTGGSNEQFF
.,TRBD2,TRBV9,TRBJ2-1,TGTGCCAGCAGCGTATACACTAGCGCCAGCTCCTACAATGAGCAGTTCTTC,CASSVYTSASSYNEQFF
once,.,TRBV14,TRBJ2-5,TGTGCCAGCAGCCCGGGGGAGACCCAGTACTTC,CASSPGETQYF
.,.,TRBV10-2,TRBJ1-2,TGCGCCAGCAGAATGGGACAAGGGTGGGATGGCTACACCTTC,CASRMGQGWDGYTF
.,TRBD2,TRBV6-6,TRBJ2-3,TGTGCCAGCAGTTACCCGAGCGGGAGGTTGAAAGATACGCAGTATTTT,CASSYPSGRLKDTQYF
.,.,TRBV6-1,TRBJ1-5,TGTGCCAGCAGTGAATTGAGATCCAGGGTAGGGCAGCCCCAGCATTTT,CASSELRSRVGQPQHF
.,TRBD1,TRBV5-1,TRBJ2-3,TGCGCCAGCAGCTTCGACAGGGGGCACGATACGCAGTATTTT,CASSFDRGHDTQYF
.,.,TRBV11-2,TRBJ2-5,TGTGCCAGCAGCTTAGTGGAGGAGACCCAGTACTTC,CASSLVEETQYF
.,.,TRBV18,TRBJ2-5,TGTGCCAGCTCACCCCTAGGAGAGACCCAGTACTTC,CASSPLGETQYF
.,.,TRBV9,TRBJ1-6,TGTGCCAGCAGTGGAGCTAATTCACCCCTCCACTTT,CASSGANSPLHF
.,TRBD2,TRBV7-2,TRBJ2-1,TGTGTCAGCAGCTTAATGCTAGCGGGAGACAATGAGCAGTTCTTC,CVSSLMLAGDNEQFF
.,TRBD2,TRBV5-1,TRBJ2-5,TGCGCCAGCAGCTTTATAGCGGGAGCTTACCAAGAGACCCAGTACTTC,CASSFIAGAYQETQYF
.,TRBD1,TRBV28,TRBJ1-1,TGTGCCAGCAGTTTAGAACAGGGGCGGGCTTTCTTT,CASSLEQGRAFF
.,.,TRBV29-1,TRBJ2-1,TGCAGCGTTGAAGGCTCGCCAGGCACTAGTATAGATTTTAATGAGCAGTTCTTC,CSVEGSPGTSIDFNEQFF
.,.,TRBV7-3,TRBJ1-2,TGTGCCAGCAGCTTAAATGGCAGGGGAAACTATGGCTACACCTTC,CASSLNGRGNYGYTF
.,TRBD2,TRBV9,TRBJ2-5,TGTGCCAGCAGCTTCACCGGGACTAGCGGGCAAGAGACCCAGTACTTC,CASSFTGTSGQETQYF
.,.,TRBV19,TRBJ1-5,TGTGCCAGTAGTATAGGCAGGGGAAGCAATCAGCCCCAGCATTTT,CASSIGRGSNQPQHF
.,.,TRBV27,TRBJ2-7,TGTGCCAGCAGTTTTATTAGCGGTTACGAGCAGTACTTC,CASSFISGYEQYF
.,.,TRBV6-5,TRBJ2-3,TGTGCCAGCAGTCTGGACTCCACAGATACGCAGTATTTT,CASSLDSTDTQYF
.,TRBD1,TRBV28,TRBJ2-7,TGTGCCAGCAGTGTCTCGGGACAGGCCTACGAGCAGTACTTC,CASSVSGQAYEQYF
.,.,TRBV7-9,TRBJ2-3,TGTGCCAGCAGCCAGAGGCGGGATACGCAGTATTTT,CASSQRRDTQYF
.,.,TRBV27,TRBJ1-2,TGTGCCAGCAATCCTCGAGCGACAGGCTATGGCTACACCTTC,CASNPRATGYGYTF
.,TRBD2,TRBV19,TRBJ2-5,TGTGCCAGTAGTCCCTTAACTAGCGGAGGGGGGGAGACCCAGTACTTC,CASSPLTSGGGETQYF
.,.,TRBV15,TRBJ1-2,TGTGCCACCAGCAGAGATCTTACTAACTATGGCTACACCTTC,CATSRDLTNYGYTF
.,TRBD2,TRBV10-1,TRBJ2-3,TGCGCCAGCAGCGACCACGGCGGGAGTATACCAGATACGCAGTATTTT,CASSDHGGSIPDTQYF
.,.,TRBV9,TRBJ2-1,TGTGCCAGCAGCGTAGCCGACAATGAGCAGTTCTTC,CASSVADNEQFF
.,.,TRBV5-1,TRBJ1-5,TGCGCCAGCAGCTACGACAGAAATCAGCCCCAGCATTTT,CASSYDRNQPQHF
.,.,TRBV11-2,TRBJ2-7,TGTGCCAGCAGCTTAGTAGCGGTTAGCTCCTACGAGCAGTACTTC,CASSLVAVSSYEQYF